This entry lists 12 T cell receptor beta chains sequenced from one sample in a study of control samples from healthy donors and cancer patients. Clones were sequenced by immunoSEQ multiplex PCR, and TCRdb holds only the in-frame ones, with some missing. The sample has roughly 100,000 clones; approximately 92% are singletons. The sample was blood. The source is a human donor in good health. The donor label of this sample is uncertain.

The chain has TRBV7-8 and TRBJ2-5; the D gene is possibly TRBD1 (5 bases). There are 16 residues in the CDR3. Germline V CDR1 and CDR2: SGHVS, FQNEAQ. V lost 5 bases and J 2 bases, leaving 18 bases between the germline ends. The CDR3 here is CASSPRKGVLQETQYF. In DNA form, the CDR3 reads TGTGCCAGCAGCCCCCGCAAAGGGGTCCTACAAGAGACCCAGTACTTC. Together with reference TRBV7-8 and TRBJ2-5, the CDR3 gives the full variable domain: GAGVSQSPRYKVAKRGQDVALRCDPISGHVSLFWYQQALGQGPEFLTYFQNEAQLDKSGLPSDRFFAERPEGSVSTLKIQRTQQEDSAVYLCASSPRKGVLQETQYFGPGTRLLVL.

J is TRBJ1-5 and V is TRBV27, with a tentative D call TRBD1 (6 bases). Deletions cut 8 bases from V and 0 bases from J, with 14 bases between. The CDR3 totals 15 residues. Per germline, CDR1 MNHEY and CDR2 SMNVEV (reference sequence). CDR3: CASEPQGFSNQPQHF. The CDR3 bases are TGTGCCAGCGAGCCCCAGGGGTTTAGCAATCAGCCCCAGCATTTT.

This sequence joins TRBV9 and TRBJ2-5, with D possibly matching TRBD1 (5 bases). Trimming stripped 3 bases from V and 0 bases from J, with 6 bases between. Germline-derived CDR1 and CDR2 are SGDLS and YYNGEE. This CDR3 is 13 amino acids long. CDR3 residues: CASSGTNQETQYF. For the CDR3, the DNA is TGTGCCAGCAGCGGGACAAACCAAGAGACCCAGTACTTC. The entire variable domain, with the rest obtained from reference TRBV9 and TRBJ2-5, is as follows: DSGVTQTPKHLITATGQRVTLRCSPRSGDLSVYWYQQSLDQGLQFLIQYYNGEERAKGNILERFSAQQFPDLHSELNLSSLELGDSALYFCASSGTNQETQYFGPGTRLLVL.

V usage is TRBV3-1 (or the pseudogene TRBV3-2) and J usage is TRBJ2-1; 12 bases are a match to TRBD2. Looked up from germline, CDR1 is LGHDT and CDR2 is YNNKEL (reference sequence). V trimming: 2 bases; J trimming: 4 bases; junction bases outside the gene matches: 3. The CDR3 length is 16 residues. The CDR3 bases are TGTGCCAGCAGCCAAACACTAGCGGGGGGATACAATGAGCAGTTCTTC. Protein sequence: CASSQTLAGGYNEQFF.

The count of this clone is one. The chain recombines TRBV2 with TRBJ1-5; TRBD1 matches at 8 bases. The CDR3 extends over 15 amino acids. The V gene end was trimmed by 6 bases and the J gene end by 2 bases; junction bases not matched to a gene: 6. From germline, CDR1 is SNHLY and CDR2 FYNNEI. CDR3 region: CASRLDRGGNQPQHF. The CDR3 region has the DNA TGTGCCAGCAGATTAGACAGGGGTGGCAATCAGCCCCAGCATTTT.

For the CDR3, the DNA is TGCGCCAGCAGCTTGGGCGACGACACCGGGGAGCTGTTTTTT. The encoded protein is CASSLGDDTGELFF. This sequence joins TRBV5-1 and TRBJ2-2; D remains unclear. CDR1 and CDR2 from the germline V gene are SGHRS and YFSETQ. Trimming took 0 bases from V and 3 from J, leaving 6 bases between them. This CDR3 spans 14 amino acids.

The CDR3 nucleotides are TGTGCCAGCAGCGCGGGACTCCATGGCACTGAAGCTTTCTTT. It yields the protein CASSAGLHGTEAFF. The chain links TRBV9 to TRBJ1-1; D might be TRBD1 (5 bases). The germline V and J ends were trimmed by 3 bases and 4 bases, with 13 bases remaining between them. This CDR3 has 14 amino acids. Germline CDR1 is SGDLS and CDR2 is YYNGEE. The whole variable domain, remainder taken from reference TRBV9 and TRBJ1-1, is DSGVTQTPKHLITATGQRVTLRCSPRSGDLSVYWYQQSLDQGLQFLIQYYNGEERAKGNILERFSAQQFPDLHSELNLSSLELGDSALYFCASSAGLHGTEAFFGQGTRLTVV.

This chain uses TRBV4-1 with TRBJ2-3; D possibly corresponds to TRBD2 (7 bases). The CDR3 contains 17 residues. Deletions cut 0 bases from V and 2 bases from J, with 15 bases between. Germline V CDR1 and CDR2: MGHRA, YSYEKL. CDR3 loop: CASSQDRRGRYTDTQYF. The CDR3, as DNA: TGCGCCAGCAGCCAAGATCGGCGGGGGCGATACACAGATACGCAGTATTTT.

The CDR3 spells CASRRRPSSTDTQYF. CDR3 coding DNA: TGTGCCAGCAGACGGCGGCCGTCTAGCACAGATACGCAGTATTTT. The chain combines TRBV9 with TRBJ2-3; D is unresolved. The CDR3 has 15 residues. From germline, CDR1 is SGDLS and CDR2 YYNGEE. Between the trimmed V and J ends, which lost 5 bases and 0 bases, there was a span of 13 bases.

This chain joins TRBV9 and TRBJ2-6; either TRBD1 or TRBD2 may supply D (6 bases each). Germline V gives CDR1 SGDLS, CDR2 YYNGEE. The CDR3 sequence is 19 residues long. Trimming took off 0 bases at V and 0 bases at J, with 16 bases between the two ends. CDR3 protein: CASSVGRDILSSGANVLTF. CDR3 in DNA: TGTGCCAGCAGCGTAGGGCGGGACATCCTATCCTCTGGGGCCAACGTCCTGACTTTC. Based on the CDR3 plus reference TRBV9 and TRBJ2-6, the full variable domain is DSGVTQTPKHLITATGQRVTLRCSPRSGDLSVYWYQQSLDQGLQFLIQYYNGEERAKGNILERFSAQQFPDLHSELNLSSLELGDSALYFCASSVGRDILSSGANVLTFGAGSRLTVL.

The rearrangement joins TRBV21-1 to TRBJ2-2; TRBD2 is taken as the D call from the table, unchecked against the DNA. TRBV21-1 constitutes a pseudogene. The CDR3 covers 17 residues. CDR3 DNA: TGTGCCAGCAGCAAAGAGGATCGGGGGGAAAACACCGGGGAGCTGTTTTTT. Its protein product is CASSKEDRGENTGELFF.

This chain links TRBV7-2 with TRBJ1-5; D unclear. The CDR3 has 12 residues. V lost 3 bases, J lost 4 bases, and 4 bases lay in between. Germline lookup yields CDR1 SGHTA and CDR2 FQGNSA. The CDR3 nucleotides are TGTGCCAGCAGCTTCTCAAATCAGCCCCAGCATTTT. Protein product: CASSFSNQPQHF.